This T cell receptor beta chain appears in the sequencing data of a study of Ad26.COV2.S vaccination and SARS-CoV-2 variants. Study-wide points: Substantial response breadth was reportedly seen for spike-specific CD8+ and CD4+ T cells after vaccination.

Concerning this clone itself: Its antigen is unknown.

Germline V gene data show CDR1 as MNHEY and CDR2 as SMNVEV (reference sequence). The CDR3 loop spans 12 amino acids. V was clipped by 5 bases and J by 11 bases; unmatched bases: 7. Clones were sequenced by immunoSEQ multiplex PCR, and TCRdb holds only the in-frame ones, with some missing. The data contain around 340,000 clones, around 89% of them singletons. The treatment denotes: 15 to 20 received Ad26.COV2.S at low or high dose, single or two shots; 5 received placebo; per-sample allocation not given. Vaccine and placebo recipients were sampled on day 63 after the first injection. Cohort 1b enrolled adults aged 18-55 years in Boston.

The clonotype originates from a person aged 18-65 years who received the Ad26.COV2.S COVID-19 vaccine or a placebo. This chain joins TRBV27 and TRBJ2-3; 7 bases are shared with TRBD1. This specimen was peripheral blood, taken in a trial of Ad26.COV2.S vaccine versus placebo. CDR3 in DNA: TGTGCCAGCAGTACAATAGGGGGCGGGCAGTATTTT. As protein: CASSTIGGGQYF.